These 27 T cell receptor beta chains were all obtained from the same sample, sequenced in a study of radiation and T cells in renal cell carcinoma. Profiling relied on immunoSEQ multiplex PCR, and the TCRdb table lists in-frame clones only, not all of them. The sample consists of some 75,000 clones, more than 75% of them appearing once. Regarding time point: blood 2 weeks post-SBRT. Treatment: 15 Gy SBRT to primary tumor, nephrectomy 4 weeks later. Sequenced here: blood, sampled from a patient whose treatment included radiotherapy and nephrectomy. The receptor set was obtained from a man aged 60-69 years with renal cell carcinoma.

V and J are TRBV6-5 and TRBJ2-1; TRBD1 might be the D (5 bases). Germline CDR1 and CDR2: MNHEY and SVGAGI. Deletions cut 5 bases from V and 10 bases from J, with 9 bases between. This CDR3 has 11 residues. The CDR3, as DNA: TGTGCCAGCAGTGGCCGGACAGAGCAGTTCTTC. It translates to CASSGRTEQFF.

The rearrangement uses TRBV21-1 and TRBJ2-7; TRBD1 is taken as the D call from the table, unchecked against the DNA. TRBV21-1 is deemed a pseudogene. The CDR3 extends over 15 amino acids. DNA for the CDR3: TGTGCCAGCAGCCCTGACAGGGGTGGCTCGCCCGAGCAGTACTTC. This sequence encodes CASSPDRGGSPEQYF.

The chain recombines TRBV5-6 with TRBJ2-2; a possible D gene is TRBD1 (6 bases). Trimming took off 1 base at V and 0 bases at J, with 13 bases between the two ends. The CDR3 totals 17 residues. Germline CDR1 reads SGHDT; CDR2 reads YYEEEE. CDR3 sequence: CASSLPGTPTNTGELFF. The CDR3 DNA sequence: TGTGCCAGCAGCTTGCCTGGGACACCAACGAACACCGGGGAGCTGTTTTTT.

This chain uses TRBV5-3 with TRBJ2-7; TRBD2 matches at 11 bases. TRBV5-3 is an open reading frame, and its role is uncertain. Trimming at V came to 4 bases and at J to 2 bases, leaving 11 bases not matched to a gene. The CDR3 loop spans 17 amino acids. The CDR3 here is CARSLLAGDTPPYEQYF. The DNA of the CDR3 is TGTGCCAGAAGCCTACTAGCGGGAGATACACCACCCTACGAGCAGTACTTC.

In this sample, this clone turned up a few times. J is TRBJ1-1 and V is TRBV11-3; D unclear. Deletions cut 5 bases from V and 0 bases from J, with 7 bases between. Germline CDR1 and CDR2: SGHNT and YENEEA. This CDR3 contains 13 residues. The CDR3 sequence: CASSDRLNTEAFF. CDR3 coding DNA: TGTGCCAGCAGCGACCGATTGAACACTGAAGCTTTCTTT.

The CDR3 sequence: CASSPTGELFF. In nucleotides, the CDR3 is TGTGCCAGCTCACCCACCGGGGAGCTGTTTTTT. J is TRBJ2-2 and V is TRBV18; D is unclear. Trimming pared 3 bases from V and 4 bases from J, leaving 0 bases between. Germline V gene lookup returns CDR1 KGHSH and CDR2 LQKENI. CDR3 length: 11 amino acids.

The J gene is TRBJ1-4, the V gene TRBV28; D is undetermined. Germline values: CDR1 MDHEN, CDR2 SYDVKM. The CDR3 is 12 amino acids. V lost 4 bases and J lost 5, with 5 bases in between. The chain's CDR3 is CASSSGNEKLFF. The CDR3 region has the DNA TGTGCCAGCAGTTCTGGAAATGAAAAACTGTTTTTT.

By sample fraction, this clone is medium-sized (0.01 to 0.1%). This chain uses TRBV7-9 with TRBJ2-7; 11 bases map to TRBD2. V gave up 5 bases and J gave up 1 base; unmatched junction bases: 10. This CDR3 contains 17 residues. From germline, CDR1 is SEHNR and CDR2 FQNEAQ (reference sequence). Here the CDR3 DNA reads TGTGCCAGCAGCCGATCCATAACTAGCGGGAGTTCCTACGAGCAGTACTTC. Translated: CASSRSITSGSSYEQYF.

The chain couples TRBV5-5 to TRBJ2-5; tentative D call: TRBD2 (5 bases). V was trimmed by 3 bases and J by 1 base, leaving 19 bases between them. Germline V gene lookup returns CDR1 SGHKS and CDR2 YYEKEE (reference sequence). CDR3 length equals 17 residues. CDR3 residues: CASSSRGGSGVQETQYF. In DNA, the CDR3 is TGTGCCAGCAGCTCGAGAGGTGGATCCGGGGTCCAAGAGACCCAGTACTTC.

CDR3 loop: CASKLLAQNTGELFF. The CDR3 DNA reads TGTGCCAGCAAATTGCTAGCGCAGAACACCGGGGAGCTGTTTTTT. The J gene is TRBJ2-2, the V gene TRBV7-9, with a possible D match to TRBD2 (6 bases). V shed 7 bases and J shed 1 base, with 13 bases lying between them. The germline CDR1 and CDR2 sequences are SEHNR and FQNEAQ (reference sequence). The CDR3 runs to 15 residues.

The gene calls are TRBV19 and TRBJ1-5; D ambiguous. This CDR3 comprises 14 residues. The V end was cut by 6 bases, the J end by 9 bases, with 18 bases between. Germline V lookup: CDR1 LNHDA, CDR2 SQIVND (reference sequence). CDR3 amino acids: CASRKVGPSRPQHF. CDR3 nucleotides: TGTGCCAGTAGGAAGGTGGGCCCATCACGGCCCCAGCATTTT. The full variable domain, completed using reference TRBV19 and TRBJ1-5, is DGGITQSPKYLFRKEGQNVTLSCEQNLNHDAMYWYRQDPGQGLRLIYYSQIVNDFQKGDIAEGYSVSREKKESFPLTVTSAQKNPTAFYLCASRKVGPSRPQHFGDGTRLSIL.

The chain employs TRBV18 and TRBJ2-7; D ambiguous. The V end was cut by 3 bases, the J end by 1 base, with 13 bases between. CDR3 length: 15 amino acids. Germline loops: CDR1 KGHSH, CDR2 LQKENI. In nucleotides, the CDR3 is TGTGCCAGCTCACCGAGGCTTAGGGAATCCTACGAGCAGTACTTC. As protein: CASSPRLRESYEQYF. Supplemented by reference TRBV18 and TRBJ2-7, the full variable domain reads NAGVMQNPRHLVRRRGQEARLRCSPMKGHSHVYWYRQLPEEGLKFMVYLQKENIIDESGMPKERFSAEFPKEGPSILRIQQVVRGDSAAYFCASSPRLRESYEQYFGPGTRLTVT.

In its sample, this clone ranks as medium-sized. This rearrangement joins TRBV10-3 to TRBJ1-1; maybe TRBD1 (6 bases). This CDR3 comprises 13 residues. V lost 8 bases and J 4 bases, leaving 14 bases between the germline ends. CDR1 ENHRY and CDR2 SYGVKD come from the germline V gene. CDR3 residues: CAIGQGLGTEAFF. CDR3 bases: TGTGCCATCGGGCAGGGGTTGGGCACTGAAGCTTTCTTT.

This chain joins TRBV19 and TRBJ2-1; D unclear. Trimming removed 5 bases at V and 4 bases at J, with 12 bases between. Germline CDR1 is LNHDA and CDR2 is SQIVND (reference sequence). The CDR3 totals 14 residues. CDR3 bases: TGTGCCAGTAGTCCCTTAGGATCTTACAATGAGCAGTTCTTC. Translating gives CASSPLGSYNEQFF.

The CDR3 here is CASSADRVYGYTF. CDR3 nucleotide sequence: TGTGCCAGCAGCGCCGACAGGGTGTATGGCTACACCTTC. This sequence joins TRBV9 and TRBJ1-2, with 7 bases lining up with TRBD1. The CDR3 spans 13 residues. After removal of 3 bases from V and 5 bases from J, the junction contained 4 bases not matched to a gene. From germline, CDR1 is SGDLS and CDR2 YYNGEE.

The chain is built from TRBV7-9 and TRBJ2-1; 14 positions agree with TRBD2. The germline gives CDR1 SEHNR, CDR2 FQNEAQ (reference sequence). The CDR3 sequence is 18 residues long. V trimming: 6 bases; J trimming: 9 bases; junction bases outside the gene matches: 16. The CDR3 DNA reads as TGTGCCAGCAGGGGGAAGGGAACCGGGACTAGCGGGAGCGCTGAGCAGTTCTTC. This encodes CASRGKGTGTSGSAEQFF.

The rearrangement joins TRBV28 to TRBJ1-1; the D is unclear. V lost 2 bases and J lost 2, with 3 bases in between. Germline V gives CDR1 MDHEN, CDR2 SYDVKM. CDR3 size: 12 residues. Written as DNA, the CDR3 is TGTGCCAGCAGTTTAGGCAACACTGAAGCTTTCTTT. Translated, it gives CASSLGNTEAFF.

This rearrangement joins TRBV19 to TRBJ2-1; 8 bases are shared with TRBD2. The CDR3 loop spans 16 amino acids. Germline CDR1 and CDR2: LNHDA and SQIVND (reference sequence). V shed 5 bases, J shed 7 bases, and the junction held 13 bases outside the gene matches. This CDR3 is CASSPQVGGRTNEQFF. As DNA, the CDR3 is TGTGCCAGTAGTCCCCAGGTTGGCGGGAGGACGAATGAGCAGTTCTTC. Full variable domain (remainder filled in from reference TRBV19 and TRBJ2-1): DGGITQSPKYLFRKEGQNVTLSCEQNLNHDAMYWYRQDPGQGLRLIYYSQIVNDFQKGDIAEGYSVSREKKESFPLTVTSAQKNPTAFYLCASSPQVGGRTNEQFFGPGTRLTVL.

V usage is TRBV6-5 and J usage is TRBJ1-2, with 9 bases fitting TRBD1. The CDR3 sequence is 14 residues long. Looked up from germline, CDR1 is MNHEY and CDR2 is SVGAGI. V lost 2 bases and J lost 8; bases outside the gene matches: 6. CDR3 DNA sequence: TGTGCCAGCAGTTACAGGGACAGGGCAGGGGGCTACACCTTC. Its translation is CASSYRDRAGGYTF.

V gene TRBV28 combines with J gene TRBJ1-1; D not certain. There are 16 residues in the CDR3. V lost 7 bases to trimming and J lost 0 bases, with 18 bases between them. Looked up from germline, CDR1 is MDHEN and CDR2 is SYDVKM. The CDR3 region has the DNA TGTGCCAGCAACCGCCGGCAGGCTAGACTGAACACTGAAGCTTTCTTT. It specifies CASNRRQARLNTEAFF.

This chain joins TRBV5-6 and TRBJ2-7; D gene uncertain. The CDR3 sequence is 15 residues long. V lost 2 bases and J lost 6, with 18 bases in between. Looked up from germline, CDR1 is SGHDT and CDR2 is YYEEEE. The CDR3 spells CASSFNWVNPSEQYF. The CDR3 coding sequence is TGTGCCAGCAGCTTTAATTGGGTCAACCCCAGCGAGCAGTACTTC.

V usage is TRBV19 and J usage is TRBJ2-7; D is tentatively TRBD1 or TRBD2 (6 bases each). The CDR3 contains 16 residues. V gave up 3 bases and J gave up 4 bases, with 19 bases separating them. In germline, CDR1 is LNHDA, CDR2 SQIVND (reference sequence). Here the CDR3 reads CASSMGGQPQGYEQYF. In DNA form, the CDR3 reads TGTGCCAGTAGTATGGGAGGCCAGCCACAGGGATACGAGCAGTACTTC.

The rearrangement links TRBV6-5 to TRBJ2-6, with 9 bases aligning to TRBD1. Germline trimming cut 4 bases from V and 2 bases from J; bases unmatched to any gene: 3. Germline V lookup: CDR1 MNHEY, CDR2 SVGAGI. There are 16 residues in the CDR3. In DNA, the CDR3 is TGTGCCAGCAGTTTACAGGGGGCTCCTGGGGCCAACGTCCTGACTTTC. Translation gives CASSLQGAPGANVLTF.

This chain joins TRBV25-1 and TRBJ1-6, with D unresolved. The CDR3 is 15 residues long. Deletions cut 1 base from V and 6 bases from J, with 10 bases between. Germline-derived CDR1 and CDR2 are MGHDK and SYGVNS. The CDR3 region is CASSESEQVNSPLHF. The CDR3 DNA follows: TGTGCCAGCAGTGAATCCGAGCAGGTTAATTCACCCCTCCACTTT. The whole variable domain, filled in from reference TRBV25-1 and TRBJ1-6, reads EADIYQTPRYLVIGTGKKITLECSQTMGHDKMYWYQQDPGMELHLIHYSYGVNSTEKGDLSSESTVSRIRTEHFPLTLESARPSHTSQYLCASSESEQVNSPLHFGNGTRLTVT.

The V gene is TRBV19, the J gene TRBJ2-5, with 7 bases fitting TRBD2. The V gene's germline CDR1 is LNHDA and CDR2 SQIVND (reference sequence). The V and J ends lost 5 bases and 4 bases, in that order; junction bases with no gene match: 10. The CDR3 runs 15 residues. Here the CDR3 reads CASSFRAGSLETQYF. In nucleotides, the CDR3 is TGTGCCAGTAGTTTCCGAGCGGGATCGTTAGAGACCCAGTACTTC.

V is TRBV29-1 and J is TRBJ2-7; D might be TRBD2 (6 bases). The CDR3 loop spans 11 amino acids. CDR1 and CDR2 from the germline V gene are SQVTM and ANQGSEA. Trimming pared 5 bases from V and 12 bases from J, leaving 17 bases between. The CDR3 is CSVKVGDSLYF. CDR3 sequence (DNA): TGCAGCGTTAAAGTGGGGGACTCGCTGTACTTC.

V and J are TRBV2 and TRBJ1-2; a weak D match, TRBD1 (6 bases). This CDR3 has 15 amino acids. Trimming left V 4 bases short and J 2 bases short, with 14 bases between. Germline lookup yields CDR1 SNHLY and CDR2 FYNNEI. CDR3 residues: CASSVGTLLNYGYTF. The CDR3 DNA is TGTGCCAGCAGTGTTGGGACACTCTTAAACTATGGCTACACCTTC.